The next 30 T cell receptor beta chains were all read from a single sample in a study of early T cells in non-severe SARS-CoV-2 infection. TCRdb itself ran the 5' RACE reads through MiXCR, one entry per CDR3 protein. The sample records around 110,000 distinct CDR3 sequences, around 10% being singletons. Sequencing was done on a sample of whole blood. The receptor source for this set is an adult who was a healthcare worker with PCR-confirmed SARS-CoV-2 infection or an uninfected control (not recorded which).

This clonotype appeared many times. The chain couples TRBV4-3 to TRBJ2-1; D unclear. CDR3 length equals 14 residues. The germline CDR1 and CDR2 sequences are LGHNA and YSLEER. V was trimmed by 3 bases and J by 7 bases, leaving 13 bases between them. The CDR3 sequence: CASSHRGCRNEQFF. The CDR3 region has the DNA TGCGCCAGCAGCCATCGTGGGTGCAGAAATGAGCAGTTCTTC.

The J gene is TRBJ2-5, the V gene TRBV27; perhaps TRBD2 as D (6 bases). CDR1 is MNHEY, CDR2 SMNVEV, per germline (reference sequence). This CDR3 spans 11 amino acids. Trimming cost V 11 bases and J 3 bases, with 10 bases left between them. The CDR3 is CAFGGKETQYF. In nucleotides, the CDR3 is TGTGCCTTTGGGGGGAAAGAGACCCAGTACTTC.

This clonotype was observed at least ten times. The genes are TRBV20-1 and TRBJ1-1, with D unclear. The CDR3 consists of 15 residues. The V end was cut by 3 bases, the J end by 2 bases, with 16 bases between. Germline V CDR1 and CDR2: DFQATT, SNEGSKA (reference sequence). CDR3 sequence (DNA): TGCAGTGCTAGTGTAGGGCAGTTAAGAAACACTGAAGCTTTCTTT. It codes for CSASVGQLRNTEAFF.

V usage is TRBV19 and J usage is TRBJ2-4, with 10 bases matching TRBD1. This CDR3 is built from 15 residues. After removal of 3 bases from V and 8 bases from J, the junction contained 7 bases not matched to a gene. CDR1 LNHDA and CDR2 SQIVND come from the germline V gene (reference sequence). The CDR3 here is CASSIKGDRGYIQYF. The CDR3 DNA is TGTGCCAGTAGTATTAAAGGGGACAGGGGTTACATTCAGTACTTC.

This clonotype was observed a handful of times. The CDR3 is CASSPAVGIYSPLHF. The CDR3 region has the DNA TGTGCCAGCAGCCCCGCCGTTGGAATCTATTCACCCCTCCACTTT. The chain couples TRBV7-9 to TRBJ1-6; D not certain. CDR1 SEHNR and CDR2 FQNEAQ come from the germline V gene (reference sequence). The CDR3 runs 15 residues. The V end lost 5 bases, the J end lost 8 bases, and 16 bases lay between the germline ends. Full variable domain (remainder filled in from reference TRBV7-9 and TRBJ1-6): DTGVSQNPRHKITKRGQNVTFRCDPISEHNRLYWYRQTLGQGPEFLTYFQNEAQLEKSRLLSDRFSAERPKGSFSTLEIQRTEQGDSAMYLCASSPAVGIYSPLHFGNGTRLTVT.

This clonotype was picked up a small number of times. The J gene is TRBJ2-7, the V gene TRBV11-2; possible D gene TRBD2, 6 bases. The CDR3 sequence is 16 residues long. V was shortened by 0 bases and J by 2 bases, with 14 bases between the two germline ends. Germline V gene lookup returns CDR1 SGHAT and CDR2 FQNNGV. The CDR3 sequence: CASSLDVAGRTYEQYF. The CDR3 nucleotides read TGTGCCAGCAGCTTAGATGTGGCGGGAAGGACCTACGAGCAGTACTTC.

The rearrangement links TRBV20-1 to TRBJ2-1; tentatively, D is TRBD2 (6 bases). CDR3 length equals 16 residues. Germline CDR1 is DFQATT and CDR2 is SNEGSKA (reference sequence). V shed 0 bases and J shed 10 bases, with 22 bases lying between them. CDR3 amino acids: CSARDTDGGVYREQFF. CDR3 nucleotide sequence: TGCAGTGCTAGAGATACCGACGGAGGGGTCTACAGGGAGCAGTTCTTC.

Ten or more counts support this clonotype. V usage is TRBV20-1 and J usage is TRBJ1-5; TRBD1 is a possible D gene (5 bases). The CDR3 runs to 16 residues. V was pared by 0 bases and J by 1 base, with 13 bases between. CDR1 is DFQATT, CDR2 SNEGSKA, per germline (reference sequence). Here the CDR3 DNA reads TGCAGTGCTAGAGATCGAGGGGTGTGGAGCAATCAGCCCCAGCATTTT. Protein: CSARDRGVWSNQPQHF.

The table lists this clonotype with a few counts. This chain joins TRBV11-2 and TRBJ2-7; tentative D call: TRBD1 (6 bases). Germline V gene data show CDR1 as SGHAT and CDR2 as FQNNGV. The ends were cut back, 5 bases at V and 6 bases at J, with 11 bases in the middle. This CDR3 region has 12 residues. CDR3 loop: CASSPTGFEQYF. The DNA of the CDR3 is TGTGCCAGCAGCCCAACAGGGTTCGAGCAGTACTTC.

Comments on this clonotype: One end of the junction does not line up with germline, which may come from a read error. This chain uses TRBV20-1 with TRBJ1-2; 8 positions agree with TRBD1. The CDR3 is 13 amino acids. Germline CDR1 and CDR2: DFQATT and SNEGSKA (reference sequence). DNA for the CDR3: TGCAGTGCTGTCAGCGGACAGGGCTATGACTACACCTTC. Residues: CSAVSGQGYDYTF.

This clonotype has a handful of counts. This rearrangement joins TRBV11-2 to TRBJ2-2; TRBD2 matches 7 bases. Trimming at V came to 1 base and at J to 7 bases, leaving 9 bases not matched to a gene. Germline V CDR1 and CDR2: SGHAT, FQNNGV. The CDR3 loop spans 16 amino acids. The CDR3 loop is CASSLVWREKSGELFF. CDR3 DNA: TGTGCCAGCAGCTTAGTTTGGCGGGAGAAGAGCGGGGAGCTGTTTTTT.

The gene calls are TRBV11-2 and TRBJ2-5, with D perhaps TRBD2 (6 bases). CDR1 SGHAT and CDR2 FQNNGV come from the germline V gene. The CDR3 sequence is 14 residues long. The V end lost 4 bases, the J end lost 5 bases, and 14 bases lay between the germline ends. The CDR3 DNA reads TGTGCCAGCAGCTCGCTCCGGGGGACGGAGACCCAGTACTTC. Translating gives CASSSLRGTETQYF.

This clonotype was detected many times. V usage is TRBV2 and J usage is TRBJ2-5, with 9 bases lining up with TRBD2. Germline assignment: CDR1 SNHLY and CDR2 FYNNEI. The CDR3 has 16 residues. V shed 0 bases and J 5 bases; nucleotides not matched to a gene: 7. Here the CDR3 DNA reads TGTGCCAGCAGTGAAGCTAGCGGGAGTGGTAAGGAGACCCAGTACTTC. Protein: CASSEASGSGKETQYF.

This clonotype came up many times. The rearrangement links TRBV19 to TRBJ2-6; the D gene is possibly TRBD2 (7 bases). Trimming cost V 3 bases and J 0 bases, with 12 bases left between them. Germline lookup yields CDR1 LNHDA and CDR2 SQIVND (reference sequence). This CDR3 contains 17 residues. The CDR3 DNA follows: TGTGCCAGTAGTATGGGAGGGGGATACTCTGGGGCCAACGTCCTGACTTTC. This sequence encodes CASSMGGGYSGANVLTF. Supplemented by reference TRBV19 and TRBJ2-6, the full variable domain reads DGGITQSPKYLFRKEGQNVTLSCEQNLNHDAMYWYRQDPGQGLRLIYYSQIVNDFQKGDIAEGYSVSREKKESFPLTVTSAQKNPTAFYLCASSMGGGYSGANVLTFGAGSRLTVL.

This chain connects TRBV28 to TRBJ2-3, with D possibly being TRBD2 (5 bases). CDR1 and CDR2 (germline): MDHEN, SYDVKM. V was shortened by 7 bases and J by 2 bases, with 10 bases between the two germline ends. CDR3 length: 13 residues. CDR3 protein: CASTEGATDTQYF. The CDR3 nucleotides read TGTGCCAGCACCGAGGGTGCCACAGATACGCAGTATTTT.

This clonotype was seen more than once but under ten times. The genes are TRBV28 and TRBJ1-2, with a possible D match to TRBD1 (6 bases). Germline lookup yields CDR1 MDHEN and CDR2 SYDVKM. This CDR3 contains 15 residues. Deletions cut 3 bases from V and 6 bases from J, with 17 bases between. CDR3 DNA: TGTGCCAGCAGTTTCTCACTTTTGACAGGAGATGGCTACACCTTC. It specifies CASSFSLLTGDGYTF.

The rearrangement joins TRBV6-2 or TRBV6-3 to TRBJ2-7, with 11 bases fitting TRBD2. Per germline, CDR1 MNHEY and CDR2 SVGEGT. The trim removed 6 bases at V and 8 bases at J, leaving 6 bases unmatched. CDR3 length equals 13 residues. Here the CDR3 DNA reads TGTGCCAGCAGCGTCCTAGCGGGAGGTCAGCAGTACTTC. Translation: CASSVLAGGQQYF.

This rearrangement joins TRBV20-1 to TRBJ2-2, with TRBD2 identical over 9 bases. This CDR3 comprises 23 residues. J was trimmed by 1 base and V by 3 bases; bases with no gene match: 27. CDR1 is DFQATT and CDR2 is SNEGSKA in the germline V gene (reference sequence). The CDR3 spells CSARIGYRDFRGRAEMNTGELFF. The CDR3 bases are TGCAGTGCTAGGATAGGGTATCGCGACTTTCGCGGGAGGGCCGAAATGAACACCGGGGAGCTGTTTTTT.

In its sample, this clonotype was seen many times. CDR3 coding DNA: TGTGCCAGCAGTTACGGGCGATGGGAGCAGTACTTC. The encoded protein is CASSYGRWEQYF. The chain uses TRBV6-2 or TRBV6-3 and TRBJ2-7; no clear D gene. Germline V CDR1 and CDR2: MNHEY, SVGEGT. Trimming stripped 2 bases from V and 7 bases from J, with 9 bases between. CDR3 size: 12 residues.

This clonotype was picked up a small number of times. The chain joins TRBV4-1 to TRBJ1-2; the D is unclear. V lost 1 base and J 5 bases, leaving 8 bases between the germline ends. This CDR3 has 13 residues. Germline lookup yields CDR1 MGHRA and CDR2 YSYEKL. CDR3 region: CASSQGQLYGYTF. The CDR3 coding sequence is TGCGCCAGCAGCCAAGGGCAGCTTTATGGCTACACCTTC.

A remark on this clonotype: Possible read error: a much larger clone is one base away. The V gene is TRBV28, the J gene TRBJ2-7; D might be TRBD1 (6 bases). Germline V gives CDR1 MDHEN, CDR2 SYDVKM. The CDR3 is 14 amino acids. The V end lost 5 bases, the J end lost 3 bases, and 14 bases lay between the germline ends. The CDR3 DNA follows: TGTGCCAGCAGTCGAACAGGGTACATCTACGAGCAGTACTTC. Translated, it gives CASSRTGYIYEQYF.

This clonotype was detected many times. The V call is TRBV28, the J call TRBJ1-3, with 7 bases identical to TRBD1. V was pared by 1 base and J by 4 bases, with 4 bases of the junction left unmatched. From germline, CDR1 is MDHEN and CDR2 SYDVKM. This CDR3 is built from 15 residues. CDR3 nucleotides: TGTGCCAGCAGTTTATCTGGGACAGACGGAAACACCATATATTTT. This codes for CASSLSGTDGNTIYF.

This clonotype was detected ten times or more. The chain has TRBV6-2 or TRBV6-3 and TRBJ2-1; D remains ambiguous. Germline CDR1 is MNHEY and CDR2 is SVGEGT. CDR3 size: 12 residues. V lost 5 bases and J 4 bases, leaving 6 bases between the germline ends. CDR3 in amino acids: CASSRKYNEQFF. Written as DNA, the CDR3 is TGTGCCAGCAGTCGAAAGTACAATGAGCAGTTCTTC.

This clonotype was recorded a few times. V gene TRBV30 combines with J gene TRBJ2-1, with 11 bases that match TRBD2. Germline loops: CDR1 GTSNPN, CDR2 SVGIG (reference sequence). This CDR3 region has 13 residues. With 5 bases clipped from V and 7 bases from J, the junction kept 4 bases outside the gene matches. The CDR3 protein is CAWSSGRRNEQFF. In nucleotides, the CDR3 is TGTGCCTGGTCTAGCGGGAGGAGGAATGAGCAGTTCTTC.

This clonotype has ten or more counts. CDR3 loop: CASSEVPGTGGEDQPQHF. In DNA form, the CDR3 reads TGTGCCAGCAGTGAAGTACCCGGGACAGGGGGCGAGGATCAGCCCCAGCATTTT. This sequence joins TRBV6-1 and TRBJ1-5; 12 nucleotides align to TRBD1. CDR3 length equals 18 residues. Trimming took 1 base from V and 5 from J; bases not matched to a gene: 9. Germline CDR1 is MNHNS and CDR2 is SASEGT.

This clonotype has just a few counts. This chain links TRBV5-1 with TRBJ1-2; possible D gene TRBD1, 5 bases. Germline V lookup: CDR1 SGHRS, CDR2 YFSETQ. The CDR3 consists of 13 residues. The germline V and J ends were trimmed by 0 bases and 5 bases, with 8 bases remaining between them. In DNA, the CDR3 is TGCGCCAGCAGCTTGGAGTCAGGGTATGGCTACACCTTC. Encoded protein: CASSLESGYGYTF.

This clonotype was seen many times. V and J are TRBV28 and TRBJ2-7; D may correspond to TRBD1 or TRBD2 (5 bases each). V dropped 5 bases and J dropped 3 bases, with 20 bases sitting between them. Germline V gene data show CDR1 as MDHEN and CDR2 as SYDVKM. The CDR3 length is 16 residues. CDR3 residues: CASSQIYRDADYEQYF. For the CDR3, the DNA is TGTGCCAGCAGTCAGATCTACCGGGACGCCGACTACGAGCAGTACTTC. The full variable domain, completed using reference TRBV28 and TRBJ2-7, is DVKVTQSSRYLVKRTGEKVFLECVQDMDHENMFWYRQDPGLGLRLIYFSYDVKMKEKGDIPEGYSVSREKKERFSLILESASTNQTSMYLCASSQIYRDADYEQYFGPGTRLTVT.

This clonotype has more than one count but fewer than ten. The gene calls are TRBV4-2 and TRBJ2-1; D gene unclear. This CDR3 contains 15 residues. V shed 0 bases and J shed 7 bases, with 13 bases lying between them. Looked up from germline, CDR1 is LGHNA and CDR2 is YNFKEQ. The CDR3: CASSQELLMGNEQFF. CDR3 DNA: TGTGCCAGCAGCCAAGAACTCTTAATGGGAAATGAGCAGTTCTTC.

The chain links TRBV7-2 to TRBJ1-4, with D unresolved. The CDR3 is 15 amino acids. Trimming removed 6 bases at V and 1 base at J, with 12 bases between. Germline V gene data show CDR1 as SGHTA and CDR2 as FQGNSA. CDR3 sequence reads: CTSRARPGTNEKLFF. CDR3 bases: TGTACCAGCAGGGCAAGGCCGGGAACTAATGAAAAACTGTTTTTT.

This clonotype was counted at least ten times. The chain has TRBV11-2 and TRBJ2-1; D may match TRBD1 or TRBD2 (6 bases each). The CDR3 loop spans 14 amino acids. The germline V gene has CDR1 SGHAT and CDR2 FQNNGV. V was cut by 2 bases and J by 7 bases, with 12 bases left in between. The CDR3 protein is CASSLPKGGNEQFF. CDR3 DNA sequence: TGTGCCAGCAGCTTACCTAAAGGGGGGAATGAGCAGTTCTTC.